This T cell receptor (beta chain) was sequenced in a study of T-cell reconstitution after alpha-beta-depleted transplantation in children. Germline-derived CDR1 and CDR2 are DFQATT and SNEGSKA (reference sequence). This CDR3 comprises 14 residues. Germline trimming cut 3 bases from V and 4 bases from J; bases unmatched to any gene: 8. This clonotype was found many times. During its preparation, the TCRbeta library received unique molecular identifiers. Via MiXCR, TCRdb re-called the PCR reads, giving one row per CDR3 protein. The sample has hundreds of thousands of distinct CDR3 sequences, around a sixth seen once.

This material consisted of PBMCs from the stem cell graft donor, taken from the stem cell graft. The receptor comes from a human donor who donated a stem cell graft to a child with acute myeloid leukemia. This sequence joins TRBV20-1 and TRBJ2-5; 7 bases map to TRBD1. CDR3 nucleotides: TGCAGTGCTAGTGACAGGGTCAGGGGAGAGACCCAGTACTTC. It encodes CSASDRVRGETQYF.